These T cell receptor beta chains were read from a single sample in a study of beta chain features in type 1 diabetes. Sequencing used immunoSEQ multiplex PCR; TCRdb keeps in-frame clones, though not all of them. This sample has over 300,000 clones; over 7% occur once, and the top ten carry around 1%. The sequenced sample was central memory CD4+ T cells from blood. Receptor source: a young man with type 1 diabetes. Both conserved end residues are part of each CDR3. D genes are given only for firm matches. Size is stated for part of the rows, as once, few or many counts, or as a class when the clone is expanded.

D gene: TRBD1
J gene: TRBJ1-5
clone size: .
V gene: TRBV29-1
CDR3 DNA: TGCAGCGTTTCCGGGGACAGGACGAATCAGCCCCAGCATTTT
CDR3 protein: CSVSGDRTNQPQHF

D gene: .
J gene: TRBJ1-1
clone size: .
V gene: TRBV18
CDR3 DNA: TGTGCCAGCTCACCACTGCCCCCGGGACGGATGAACACTGAAGCTTTCTTT
CDR3 protein: CASSPLPPGRMNTEAFF

D gene: .
J gene: TRBJ1-1
clone size: .
V gene: TRBV6-1
CDR3 DNA: TGTGCCAGTACCCTCCGGGGCAGCACGAACACTGAAGCTTTCTTT
CDR3 protein: CASTLRGSTNTEAFF

D gene: TRBD1
J gene: TRBJ1-1
clone size: .
V gene: TRBV9
CDR3 DNA: TGTGCCAGCTCCGTCGGGACAGGTAACACTGAAGCTTTCTTT
CDR3 protein: CASSVGTGNTEAFF

D gene: TRBD1
J gene: TRBJ2-2
clone size: .
V gene: TRBV5-1
CDR3 DNA: TGCGCCAGCAGCTTCGGGACAGGGAATACCGGGGAGCTGTTTTTT
CDR3 protein: CASSFGTGNTGELFF

D gene: .
J gene: TRBJ1-1
clone size: .
V gene: TRBV6-6
CDR3 DNA: TGTGCCAGCAGTTCCCTTAGCGGGGTGAACACTGAAGCTTTCTTT
CDR3 protein: CASSSLSGVNTEAFF

D gene: TRBD1
J gene: TRBJ1-6
clone size: few
V gene: TRBV5-6
CDR3 DNA: TGTGCCAGCAGCAGGCGACCGGGACAGACAAATTCACCCCTCCACTTT
CDR3 protein: CASSRRPGQTNSPLHF

D gene: .
J gene: TRBJ2-5
clone size: .
V gene: TRBV11-3
CDR3 DNA: TGTGCCAGCAGCTCCGGACCCCGGGGGGCAGGGGAGACCCAGTACTTC
CDR3 protein: CASSSGPRGAGETQYF

D gene: .
J gene: TRBJ1-5
clone size: few
V gene: TRBV29-1
CDR3 DNA: TGCAGCGTTGCTATACAGGGAACCGGCAATCAGCCCCAGCATTTT
CDR3 protein: CSVAIQGTGNQPQHF

D gene: .
J gene: TRBJ2-3
clone size: few
V gene: TRBV25-1
CDR3 DNA: TGTGCCAGCAGTGAATATCAACAGGCCACAGATACGCAGTATTTT
CDR3 protein: CASSEYQQATDTQYF

D gene: .
J gene: TRBJ1-5
clone size: few
V gene: TRBV19
CDR3 DNA: TGTGCCAGTAGTATGGGGGGGGAAGGCCAGCCCCAGCATTTT
CDR3 protein: CASSMGGEGQPQHF

D gene: .
J gene: TRBJ1-1
clone size: .
V gene: TRBV7-2
CDR3 DNA: TGTGCCAGCAGCTTAACCGAGAGGGGAGGTAATGAAGCTTTCTTT
CDR3 protein: CASSLTERGGNEAFF

D gene: .
J gene: TRBJ2-3
clone size: few
V gene: TRBV6-5
CDR3 DNA: TGTGCCAGCAGGCCGGGAGGCACAGATACGCAGTATTTT
CDR3 protein: CASRPGGTDTQYF

D gene: .
J gene: TRBJ1-1
clone size: few
V gene: TRBV5-1
CDR3 DNA: TGCGCCAGCAGCTTGGAGTGGGGGAACACTGAAGCTTTCTTT
CDR3 protein: CASSLEWGNTEAFF

D gene: .
J gene: TRBJ1-2
clone size: .
V gene: TRBV7-2
CDR3 DNA: TGTGCCAGCAGCTTCGACGGAAGCTATGGCTACACCTTC
CDR3 protein: CASSFDGSYGYTF

D gene: .
J gene: TRBJ2-2
clone size: many
V gene: TRBV7-9
CDR3 DNA: TGTGCCAGCAGCCCTGGACAGAACACCGGGGAGCTGTTTTTT
CDR3 protein: CASSPGQNTGELFF

D gene: .
J gene: TRBJ2-6
clone size: .
V gene: TRBV6-6
CDR3 DNA: TGTGCCAGCGCGATGCCCGGGGCCAACGTCCTGACTTTC
CDR3 protein: CASAMPGANVLTF

D gene: TRBD2
J gene: TRBJ2-1
clone size: few
V gene: TRBV6-6
CDR3 DNA: TGTGCCAGCAGTTACAGGTCTAGCGGGGGAGGTAATGAGCAGTTCTTC
CDR3 protein: CASSYRSSGGGNEQFF

D gene: TRBD1
J gene: TRBJ2-7
clone size: few
V gene: TRBV5-4
CDR3 DNA: TGTGCCAGCAGCTTTTCGGACAGGGGGCTCCACGAGCAGTACTTC
CDR3 protein: CASSFSDRGLHEQYF

D gene: .
J gene: TRBJ1-2
clone size: .
V gene: TRBV25-1
CDR3 DNA: TGTGCCAGCAGTGGGACGGACTTTCAGGGTGGCTACACCTTC
CDR3 protein: CASSGTDFQGGYTF

D gene: TRBD1
J gene: TRBJ1-5
clone size: .
V gene: TRBV28
CDR3 DNA: TGTGCCAGCAGTGGACAGGGTAGTCAGCCCCAGCATTTT
CDR3 protein: CASSGQGSQPQHF

D gene: TRBD1
J gene: TRBJ1-1
clone size: .
V gene: TRBV5-6
CDR3 DNA: TGTGCCAGCAGCTTGAATACCGGGACAGGGACTGAAGCTTTCTTT
CDR3 protein: CASSLNTGTGTEAFF